This record looks at one T cell receptor beta chain sequence and its context. Its target is unknown. These data originate in a study of cytomegalovirus exposure and HLA in healthy donors. Study-level points and caveats: In vitro, three CMV-associated chains proved specific for CMV antigens. TCR beta chain V- and J-gene trimming was linked, in a later analysis, to a missense variant in DCLRE1C. Some V segments (TRBV6-2 and TRBV6-3 among them) were excluded as indistinguishable.

Vbeta (60) and Jbeta (13) primers were used in the PCR. Clones were sequenced by immunoSEQ multiplex PCR, and TCRdb holds only the in-frame ones, with some missing. Among roughly 81,000 clones listed, roughly 80% were seen once. This CDR3 region has 15 residues. Germline assignment: CDR1 MNHEY and CDR2 SVGAGI. V was trimmed by 4 bases and J by 2 bases, leaving 14 bases between them. The chain employs TRBV6-5 and TRBJ2-5, with TRBD1 as a possible D gene (6 bases). The sequenced sample was PBMCs. This clonotype originated in a boy between 10 and 17 years old in good health and CMV-seronegative. Written as DNA, the CDR3 is TGTGCCAGCAGTTTAACAGGGATGGGTCAAGAGACCCAGTACTTC. Translation: CASSLTGMGQETQYF.